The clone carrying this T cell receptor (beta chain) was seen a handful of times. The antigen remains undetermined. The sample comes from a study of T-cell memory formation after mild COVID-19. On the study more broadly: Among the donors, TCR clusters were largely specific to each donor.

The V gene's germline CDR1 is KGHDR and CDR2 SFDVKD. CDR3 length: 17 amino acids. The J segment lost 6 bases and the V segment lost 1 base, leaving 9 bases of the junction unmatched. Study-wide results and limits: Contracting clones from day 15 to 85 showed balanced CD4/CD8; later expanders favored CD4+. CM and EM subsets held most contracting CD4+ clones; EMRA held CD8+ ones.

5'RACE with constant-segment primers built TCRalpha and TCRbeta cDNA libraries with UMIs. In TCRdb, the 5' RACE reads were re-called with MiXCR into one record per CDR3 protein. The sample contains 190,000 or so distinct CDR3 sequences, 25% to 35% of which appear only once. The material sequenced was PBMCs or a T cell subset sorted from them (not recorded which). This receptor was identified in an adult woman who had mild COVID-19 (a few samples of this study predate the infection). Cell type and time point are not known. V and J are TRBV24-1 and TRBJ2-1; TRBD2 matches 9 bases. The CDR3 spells CATSDFRGRAARNEQFF. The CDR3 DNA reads TGTGCCACCAGTGATTTTCGCGGGAGGGCGGCACGCAATGAGCAGTTCTTC.